A single sample gave rise to the 15 T cell receptor beta chains below, sequenced in a study of human T cells and chemical hapten exposure. Sample time point: patch test 1, 2 weeks after DPC sensitization. Treatment defined: therapeutic diphenylcyclopropenone sensitization with weekly scalp DPC. TCRdb processed the RACE reads anew with MiXCR; each CDR3 protein has one entry. The data show more than 150,000 distinct CDR3 sequences, about 14% seen once. The sample in question was whole blood, obtained in connection with sensitization to the hapten diphenylcyclopropenone (DPC). These receptors came from a woman in her thirties with alopecia areata. Some clones in this sample may be carry-over from other donors' samples.

CDR3 sequence reads: CASTMTHTDTQYF. As DNA, the CDR3 is TGTGCCAGCACCATGACCCACACAGATACGCAGTATTTT. V gene TRBV7-2 combines with J gene TRBJ2-3, with D hard to call. V dropped 7 bases and J dropped 2 bases, with 10 bases sitting between them. There are 13 residues in the CDR3. Per germline, CDR1 SGHTA and CDR2 FQGNSA.

This clonotype was seen a few times. V usage is TRBV20-1 and J usage is TRBJ1-5, with D tentatively TRBD1 (6 bases). The CDR3 totals 14 residues. Deletions cut 4 bases from V and 0 bases from J, with 10 bases between. Germline lookup yields CDR1 DFQATT and CDR2 SNEGSKA (reference sequence). The CDR3 region has the DNA TGCAGTGCTACCAAAGGGGGTAGCAATCAGCCCCAGCATTTT. It is translated as CSATKGGSNQPQHF.

This clonotype was detected only a few times. The chain employs TRBV6-6 and TRBJ1-5, with 9 bases identical to TRBD1. CDR3 length equals 18 residues. Germline values: CDR1 MNHNY, CDR2 SVGAGI (reference sequence). V dropped 6 bases and J dropped 4; count of bases not matched to a gene: 16. CDR3 nucleotides: TGTGCCAGCAGCCGCCCCCCCGCCGGGACAGGGAATAATCAGCCCCAGCATTTT. Protein product: CASSRPPAGTGNNQPQHF.

This clonotype has at least ten counts. V gene TRBV7-9 combines with J gene TRBJ2-2; weak D call: TRBD2 (6 bases). CDR1 and CDR2 (germline): SEHNR, FQNEAQ (reference sequence). The CDR3 is made up of 14 amino acids. The V gene lost 5 bases and the J gene lost 5 bases, with 12 bases spanning the gap. The CDR3 DNA sequence: TGTGCCAGCAGCCCAGGCGGGGTGACCGGGGAGCTGTTTTTT. It yields the protein CASSPGGVTGELFF.

The chain uses TRBV20-1 and TRBJ2-5; D remains ambiguous. The ends were cut back, 4 bases at V and 2 bases at J, with 11 bases in the middle. Germline V gene sequence: CDR1 DFQATT, CDR2 SNEGSKA (reference sequence). This CDR3 is 13 amino acids long. CDR3 amino acids: CSAKPHLQETQYF. CDR3 bases: TGCAGTGCTAAGCCGCACCTACAAGAGACCCAGTACTTC.

The rearrangement uses TRBV2 and TRBJ2-5; perhaps TRBD1 as D (7 bases). V lost 6 bases and J 9 bases, leaving 14 bases between the germline ends. This CDR3 has 12 residues. The germline gives CDR1 SNHLY, CDR2 FYNNEI. DNA of the CDR3: TGTGCCAGCAGGTGGACAGGAGGGGCCCAGTACTTC. It yields the protein CASRWTGGAQYF.

The chain has TRBV5-1 and TRBJ2-2; 9 bases align to TRBD1. The CDR3 extends over 15 amino acids. The V gene end was trimmed by 4 bases and the J gene end by 3 bases; junction bases not matched to a gene: 4. Per germline, CDR1 SGHRS and CDR2 YFSETQ. The CDR3 spells CASSLDRGDTGELFF. For the CDR3, the DNA is TGCGCCAGCAGCCTGGACAGGGGTGACACCGGGGAGCTGTTTTTT.

This clonotype has just a few counts. V is TRBV19 and J is TRBJ2-1; 9 nucleotides agree with TRBD2. Germline CDR1 is LNHDA and CDR2 is SQIVND (reference sequence). This CDR3 comprises 16 residues. V was pared by 0 bases and J by 7 bases, with 7 bases of the junction left unmatched. The DNA for the CDR3 is TGTGCCAGTAGTATAGATCTTTTAGCGGGGGCGAATGAGCAGTTCTTC. This gives the protein CASSIDLLAGANEQFF.

V gene TRBV4-1 combines with J gene TRBJ2-3; 7 bases align to TRBD2. The CDR3 sequence is 14 residues long. Looked up from germline, CDR1 is MGHRA and CDR2 is YSYEKL. The V and J ends lost 3 bases and 5 bases, in that order; junction bases with no gene match: 5. The CDR3: CASSQREFGDTQYF. As DNA, the CDR3 is TGCGCCAGCAGCCAGCGGGAGTTCGGAGATACGCAGTATTTT.

The chain uses TRBV14 and TRBJ2-1; D might be TRBD1 (5 bases). The CDR3 has 16 residues. Germline V gene sequence: CDR1 SGHDN, CDR2 FVKESK. The V end was cut by 1 base, the J end by 4 bases, with 14 bases between. The chain's CDR3 is CASSQVGQEKYNEQFF. CDR3 nucleotides: TGTGCCAGCAGCCAAGTGGGGCAGGAGAAATACAATGAGCAGTTCTTC.

This rearrangement joins TRBV7-9 to TRBJ2-7; D possibly corresponds to TRBD1 (6 bases). Trimming took 1 base from V and 4 from J, leaving 8 bases between them. The CDR3 loop spans 13 amino acids. Germline CDR1 reads SEHNR; CDR2 reads FQNEAQ (reference sequence). For the CDR3, the DNA is TGTGCCAGCAGCTTAGTAGGACAGTACGAGCAGTACTTC. Amino acid sequence: CASSLVGQYEQYF.

The chain joins TRBV29-1 to TRBJ2-3; no reliable D call. Germline-derived CDR1 and CDR2 are SQVTM and ANQGSEA. V lost 2 bases and J lost 0, with 6 bases in between. The CDR3 sequence is 13 residues long. The CDR3 DNA is TGCAGCGTTGAACCCGGGAGCACAGATACGCAGTATTTT. Its protein product is CSVEPGSTDTQYF.

CDR3 sequence (DNA): TGTGCCAGCAGGGGCAGGGGAAAATACAATGAGCAGTTCTTC. Protein product: CASRGRGKYNEQFF. The rearrangement uses TRBV7-8 and TRBJ2-1; maybe TRBD1 (6 bases). CDR1 and CDR2 (germline): SGHVS, FQNEAQ. Trimming stripped 6 bases from V and 4 bases from J, with 13 bases between. The CDR3 length is 14 residues.

This clonotype was observed many times. The chain uses TRBV6-2 or TRBV6-3 and TRBJ2-7; 11 bases line up with TRBD1. V lost 2 bases and J lost 5; bases outside the gene matches: 11. The CDR3 loop spans 17 amino acids. In germline, CDR1 is MNHEY, CDR2 SVGEGT. The CDR3: CASSYGWVDRGRDEQYF. In DNA form, the CDR3 reads TGTGCCAGCAGTTACGGCTGGGTGGACAGGGGGCGAGACGAGCAGTACTTC.

This chain joins TRBV9 and TRBJ2-2, with D unresolved. The germline V and J ends were trimmed by 4 bases and 4 bases, with 8 bases remaining between them. CDR1 and CDR2 (germline): SGDLS, YYNGEE. CDR3 length: 13 residues. CDR3 bases: TGTGCCAGCAGCCTCCCAGTCACCGGGGAGCTGTTTTTT. Its translation is CASSLPVTGELFF.